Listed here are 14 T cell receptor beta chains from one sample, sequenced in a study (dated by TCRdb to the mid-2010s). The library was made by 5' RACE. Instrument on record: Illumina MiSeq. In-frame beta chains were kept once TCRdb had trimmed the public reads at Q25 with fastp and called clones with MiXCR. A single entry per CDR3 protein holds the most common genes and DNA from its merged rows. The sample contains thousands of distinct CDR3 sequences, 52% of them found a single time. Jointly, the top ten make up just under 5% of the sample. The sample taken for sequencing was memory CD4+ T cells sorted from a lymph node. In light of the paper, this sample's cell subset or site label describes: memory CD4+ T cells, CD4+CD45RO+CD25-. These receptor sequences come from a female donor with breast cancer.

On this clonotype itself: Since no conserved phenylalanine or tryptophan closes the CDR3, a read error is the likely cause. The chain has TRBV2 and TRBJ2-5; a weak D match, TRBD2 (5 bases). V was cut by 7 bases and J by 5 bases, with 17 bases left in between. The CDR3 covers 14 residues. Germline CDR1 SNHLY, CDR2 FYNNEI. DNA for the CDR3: TGTGCCAGCACCACGAGGGCTTACTCCGAGACCCAGTACCTC. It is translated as CASTTRAYSETQYL.

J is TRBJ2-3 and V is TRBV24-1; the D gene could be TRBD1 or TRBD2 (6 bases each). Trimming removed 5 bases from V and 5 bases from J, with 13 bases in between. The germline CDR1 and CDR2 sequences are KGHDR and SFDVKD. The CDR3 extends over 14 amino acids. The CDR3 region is CATSVGAGGDTQYF. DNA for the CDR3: TGTGCCACCAGTGTGGGGGCCGGGGGAGATACGCAGTATTTT.

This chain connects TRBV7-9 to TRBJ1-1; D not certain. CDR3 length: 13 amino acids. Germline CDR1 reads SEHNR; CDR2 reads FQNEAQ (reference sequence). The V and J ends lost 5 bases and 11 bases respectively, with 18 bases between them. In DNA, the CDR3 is TGTGCCAGCAGCCCGAGAAAAGGGCCGGTTGCTTTCTTT. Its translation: CASSPRKGPVAFF.

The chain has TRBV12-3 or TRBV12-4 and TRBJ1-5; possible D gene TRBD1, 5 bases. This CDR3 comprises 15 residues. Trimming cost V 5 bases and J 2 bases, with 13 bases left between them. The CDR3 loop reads CASSRGGMGNQPQHF. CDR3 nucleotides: TGTGCCAGCAGTAGGGGAGGGATGGGCAATCAGCCCCAGCATTTT.

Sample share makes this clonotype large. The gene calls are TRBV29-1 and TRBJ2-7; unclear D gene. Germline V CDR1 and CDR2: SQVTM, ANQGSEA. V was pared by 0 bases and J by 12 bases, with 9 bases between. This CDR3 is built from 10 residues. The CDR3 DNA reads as TGCAGCGTTGAAGAGTCTATACGGTACTTC. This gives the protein CSVEESIRYF.

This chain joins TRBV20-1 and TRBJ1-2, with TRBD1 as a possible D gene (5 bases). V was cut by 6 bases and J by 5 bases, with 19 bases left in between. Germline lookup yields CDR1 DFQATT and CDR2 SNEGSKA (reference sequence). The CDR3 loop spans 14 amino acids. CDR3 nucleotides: TGCAGTGCGTGGACGGACATTGTTAAGTATGGCTACACCTTC. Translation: CSAWTDIVKYGYTF.

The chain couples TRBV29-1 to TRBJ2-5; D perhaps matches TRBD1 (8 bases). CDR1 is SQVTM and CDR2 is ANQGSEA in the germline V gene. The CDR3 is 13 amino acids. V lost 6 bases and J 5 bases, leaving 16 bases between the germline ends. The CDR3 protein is CSVGQGGRETQYF. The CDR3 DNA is TGCAGCGTCGGACAGGGAGGGAGGGAGACCCAGTACTTC.

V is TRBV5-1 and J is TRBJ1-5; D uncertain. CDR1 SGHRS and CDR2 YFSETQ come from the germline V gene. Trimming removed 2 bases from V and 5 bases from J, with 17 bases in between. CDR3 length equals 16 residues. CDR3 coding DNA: TGCGCCAGCAGCTTAGGTCCCGCGGCTGGGGATCAGCCCCAGCATTTT. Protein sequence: CASSLGPAAGDQPQHF. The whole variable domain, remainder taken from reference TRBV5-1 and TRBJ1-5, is KAGVTQTPRYLIKTRGQQVTLSCSPISGHRSVSWYQQTPGQGLQFLFEYFSETQRNKGNFPGRFSGRQFSNSRSEMNVSTLELGDSALYLCASSLGPAAGDQPQHFGDGTRLSIL.

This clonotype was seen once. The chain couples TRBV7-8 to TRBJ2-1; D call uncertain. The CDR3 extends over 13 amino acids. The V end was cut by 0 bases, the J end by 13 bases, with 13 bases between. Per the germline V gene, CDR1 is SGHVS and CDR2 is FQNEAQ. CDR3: CASSLAQFGDQFF. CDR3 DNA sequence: TGTGCCAGCAGCTTAGCGCAATTCGGCGATCAGTTCTTC. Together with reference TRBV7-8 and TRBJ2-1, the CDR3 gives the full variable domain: GAGVSQSPRYKVAKRGQDVALRCDPISGHVSLFWYQQALGQGPEFLTYFQNEAQLDKSGLPSDRFFAERPEGSVSTLKIQRTQQEDSAVYLCASSLAQFGDQFFGPGTRLTVL.

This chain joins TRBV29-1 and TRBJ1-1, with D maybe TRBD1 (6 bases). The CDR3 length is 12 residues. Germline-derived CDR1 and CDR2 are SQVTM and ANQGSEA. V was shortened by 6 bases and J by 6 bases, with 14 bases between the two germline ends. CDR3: CSVATGYSEAFF. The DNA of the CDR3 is TGCAGCGTGGCCACAGGGTACTCTGAAGCTTTCTTT.

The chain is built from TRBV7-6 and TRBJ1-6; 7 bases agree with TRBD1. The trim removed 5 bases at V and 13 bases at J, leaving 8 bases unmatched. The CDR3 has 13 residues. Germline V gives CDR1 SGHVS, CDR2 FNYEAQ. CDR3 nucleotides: TGTGCCAGCAGCCCTGGGACAGCTATCCCCCTCCACTTT. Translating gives CASSPGTAIPLHF.

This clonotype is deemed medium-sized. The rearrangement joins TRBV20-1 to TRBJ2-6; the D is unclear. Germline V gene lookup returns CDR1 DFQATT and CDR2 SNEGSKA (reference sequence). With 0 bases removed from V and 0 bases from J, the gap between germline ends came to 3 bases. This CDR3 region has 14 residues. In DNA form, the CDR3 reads TGCAGTGCTAGAGATCCCTCTGGGGCCAACGTCCTGACTTTC. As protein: CSARDPSGANVLTF.

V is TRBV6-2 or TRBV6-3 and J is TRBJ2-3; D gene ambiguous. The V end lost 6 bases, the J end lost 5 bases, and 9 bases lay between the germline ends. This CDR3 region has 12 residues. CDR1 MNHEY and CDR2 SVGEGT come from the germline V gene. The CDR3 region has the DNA TGTGCCAGCAGCCCGCTAGGAGATACGCAGTATTTT. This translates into CASSPLGDTQYF.

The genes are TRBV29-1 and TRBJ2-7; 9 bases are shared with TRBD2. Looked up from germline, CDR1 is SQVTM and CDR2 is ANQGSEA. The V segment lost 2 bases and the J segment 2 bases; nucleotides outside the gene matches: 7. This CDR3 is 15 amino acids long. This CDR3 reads CSVESPSGDPYEQYF. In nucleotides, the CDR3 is TGCAGCGTTGAATCGCCTAGCGGGGACCCCTACGAGCAGTACTTC.